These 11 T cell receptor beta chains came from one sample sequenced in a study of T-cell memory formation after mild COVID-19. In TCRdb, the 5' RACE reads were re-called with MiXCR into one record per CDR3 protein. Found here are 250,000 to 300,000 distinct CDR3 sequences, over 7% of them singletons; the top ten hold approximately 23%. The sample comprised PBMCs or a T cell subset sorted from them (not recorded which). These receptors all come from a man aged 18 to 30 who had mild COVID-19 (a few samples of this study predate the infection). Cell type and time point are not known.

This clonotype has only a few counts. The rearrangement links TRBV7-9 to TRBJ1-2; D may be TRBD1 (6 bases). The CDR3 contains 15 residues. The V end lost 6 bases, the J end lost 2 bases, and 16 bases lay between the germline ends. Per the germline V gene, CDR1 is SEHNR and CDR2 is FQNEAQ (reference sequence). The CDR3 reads CASRNEDSPNYGYTF. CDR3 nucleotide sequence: TGTGCCAGCAGAAACGAGGACAGTCCCAACTATGGCTACACCTTC. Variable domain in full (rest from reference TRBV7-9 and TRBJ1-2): DTGVSQNPRHKITKRGQNVTFRCDPISEHNRLYWYRQTLGQGPEFLTYFQNEAQLEKSRLLSDRFSAERPKGSFSTLEIQRTEQGDSAMYLCASRNEDSPNYGYTFGSGTRLTVV.

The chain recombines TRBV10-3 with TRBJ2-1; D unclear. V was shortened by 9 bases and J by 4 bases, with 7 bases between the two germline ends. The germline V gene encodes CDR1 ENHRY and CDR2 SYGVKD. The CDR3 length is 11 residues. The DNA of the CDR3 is TGTGCCATACTCAAGTACAATGAGCAGTTCTTC. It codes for CAILKYNEQFF.

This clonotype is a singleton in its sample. This CDR3 is CASSLVLTTDTQYF. The CDR3 DNA reads TGTGCCAGCAGCTTGGTACTAACTACAGATACGCAGTATTTT. The chain couples TRBV5-6 to TRBJ2-3; unclear D gene. The CDR3 runs to 14 residues. The germline V gene encodes CDR1 SGHDT and CDR2 YYEEEE. V lost 0 bases to trimming and J lost 3 bases, with 8 bases between them. The full variable domain, completed using reference TRBV5-6 and TRBJ2-3, is DAGVTQSPTHLIKTRGQQVTLRCSPKSGHDTVSWYQQALGQGPQFIFQYYEEEERQRGNFPDRFSGHQFPNYSSELNVNALLLGDSALYLCASSLVLTTDTQYFGPGTRLTVL.

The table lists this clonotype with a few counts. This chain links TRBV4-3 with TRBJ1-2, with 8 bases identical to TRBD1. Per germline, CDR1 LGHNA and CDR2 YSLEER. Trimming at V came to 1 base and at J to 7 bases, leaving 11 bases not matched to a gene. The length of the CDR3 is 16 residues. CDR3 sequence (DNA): TGCGCCAGCAGCCAAGTCGGACAGGGCGTTCACGGTGGCTACACCTTC. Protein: CASSQVGQGVHGGYTF.

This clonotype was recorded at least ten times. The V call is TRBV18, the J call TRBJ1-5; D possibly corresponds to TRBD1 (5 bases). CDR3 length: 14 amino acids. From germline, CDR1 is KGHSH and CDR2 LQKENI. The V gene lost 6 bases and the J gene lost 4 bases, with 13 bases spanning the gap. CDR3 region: CASSITGLNQPQHF. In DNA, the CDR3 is TGTGCCAGCTCTATCACAGGACTGAATCAGCCCCAGCATTTT. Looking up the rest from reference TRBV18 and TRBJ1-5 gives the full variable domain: NAGVMQNPRHLVRRRGQEARLRCSPMKGHSHVYWYRQLPEEGLKFMVYLQKENIIDESGMPKERFSAEFPKEGPSILRIQQVVRGDSAAYFCASSITGLNQPQHFGDGTRLSIL.

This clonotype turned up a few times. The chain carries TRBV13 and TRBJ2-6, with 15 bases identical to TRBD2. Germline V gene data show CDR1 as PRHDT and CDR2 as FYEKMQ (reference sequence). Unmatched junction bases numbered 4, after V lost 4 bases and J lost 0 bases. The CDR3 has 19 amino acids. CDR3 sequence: CASSSGLAGGPSGANVLTF. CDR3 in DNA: TGTGCCAGCAGCTCGGGACTAGCGGGGGGCCCCTCTGGGGCCAACGTCCTGACTTTC.

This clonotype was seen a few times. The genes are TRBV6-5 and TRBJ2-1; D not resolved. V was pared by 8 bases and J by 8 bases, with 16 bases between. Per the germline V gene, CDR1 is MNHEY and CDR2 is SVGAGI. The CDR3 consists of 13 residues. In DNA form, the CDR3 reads TGTGCCAGCCGGCGGCAGTCGACGGATGAGCAGTTCTTC. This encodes CASRRQSTDEQFF.

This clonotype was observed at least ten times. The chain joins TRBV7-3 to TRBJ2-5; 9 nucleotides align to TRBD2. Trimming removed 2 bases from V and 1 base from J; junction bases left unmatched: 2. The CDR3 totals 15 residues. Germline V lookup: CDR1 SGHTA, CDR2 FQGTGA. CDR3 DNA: TGTGCCAGCAGCTTAGCGGGGGGGCGCCAAGAGACCCAGTACTTC. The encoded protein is CASSLAGGRQETQYF.

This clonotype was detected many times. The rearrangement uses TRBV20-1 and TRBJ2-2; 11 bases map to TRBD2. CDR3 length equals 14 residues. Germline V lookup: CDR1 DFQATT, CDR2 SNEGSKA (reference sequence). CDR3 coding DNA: TGCAAACACCGACTAGCGGGAAACACCGGGGAGCTGTTTTTT. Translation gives CKHRLAGNTGELFF.

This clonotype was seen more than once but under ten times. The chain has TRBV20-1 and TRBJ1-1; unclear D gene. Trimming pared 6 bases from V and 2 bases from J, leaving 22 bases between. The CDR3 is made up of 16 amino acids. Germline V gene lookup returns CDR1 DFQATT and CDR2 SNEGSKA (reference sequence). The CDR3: CSATGVSWQLNTEAFF. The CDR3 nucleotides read TGCAGTGCAACGGGTGTTTCGTGGCAACTTAACACTGAAGCTTTCTTT.

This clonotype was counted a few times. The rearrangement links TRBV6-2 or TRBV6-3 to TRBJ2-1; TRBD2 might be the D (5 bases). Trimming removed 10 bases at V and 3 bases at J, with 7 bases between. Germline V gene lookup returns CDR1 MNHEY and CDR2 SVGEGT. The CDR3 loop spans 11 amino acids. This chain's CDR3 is CATGDYNEQFF. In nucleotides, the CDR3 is TGTGCCACCGGGGACTACAATGAGCAGTTCTTC.